This T cell receptor (beta chain) was sequenced during a study of blood T cell repertoires in COVID-19. Looking at the study overall: Whether acute or convalescent, the COVID-19 samples came from the United States, Italy and Spain. From T cells, B-cell-depleted T cells, or PBMCs came the material, which was cDNA or gDNA.

Seattle participants joined during active infection and were tracked over time. Germline values: CDR1 MNHNY, CDR2 SVGAGI (reference sequence). Trimming took 0 bases from V and 4 from J, leaving 15 bases between them. The CDR3 is made up of 16 amino acids. Original methodology: The assay estimated nucleated cells by amplifying reference gene primers. Produced via immunoSEQ multiplex PCR; TCRdb's table is partial and in-frame only. V and J calls and clone size come straight from that table; D and trimming were deduced from the DNA. In the table there are about 480,000 clones, approximately 89% of which are singletons.

Material: peripheral blood. The chain has TRBV6-6 and TRBJ1-2; tentative D call: TRBD1 (5 bases). The source is a woman in her forties or fifties with COVID-19, enrolled during active disease. CDR3: CASSYSKRQGGYGYTF. The CDR3 DNA reads as TGTGCCAGCAGTTACTCGAAGCGCCAGGGAGGCTATGGCTACACCTTC.